Shown below are 18 T cell receptor beta chains from a single sample sequenced in a study of blood T cells in healthy people across ages. The second PCR ran roughly 7 to 12 cycles with a sample-barcoded 5' primer and J-beta primers. TCRdb ran MiXCR on the 5' RACE reads and lists one entry per CDR3 protein. The repertoire holds about 1.8 million distinct CDR3 sequences, with around half as singletons. The sample taken for sequencing was blood. The receptors derive from a woman aged 40 to 50 in good health.

This clonotype has just a few counts. The J gene is TRBJ2-7, the V gene TRBV10-3; perhaps TRBD2 as D (6 bases). Looked up from germline, CDR1 is ENHRY and CDR2 is SYGVKD. Trimming took off 5 bases at V and 2 bases at J, with 13 bases between the two ends. The CDR3 length is 14 residues. The CDR3 loop reads CAISIRGGTYEQYF. CDR3 sequence (DNA): TGTGCCATCAGTATAAGGGGAGGTACCTACGAGCAGTACTTC.

The rearrangement uses TRBV7-2 and TRBJ1-2; possible D gene TRBD1, 5 bases. The CDR3 spans 11 residues. Trimming stripped 2 bases from V and 13 bases from J, with 11 bases between. Germline V gene lookup returns CDR1 SGHTA and CDR2 FQGNSA. CDR3 in DNA: TGTGCCAGCAGCTTAAATGGGGACTGCACCTTC. This translates into CASSLNGDCTF. The variable domain in full, with the rest retrieved from reference TRBV7-2 and TRBJ1-2, is GAGVSQSPSNKVTEKGKDVELRCDPISGHTALYWYRQSLGQGLEFLIYFQGNSAPDKSGLPSDRFSAERTGGSVSTLTIQRTQQEDSAVYLCASSLNGDCTFGSGTRLTVV.

The chain has TRBV10-1 and TRBJ2-5, with D possibly being TRBD1 or TRBD2 (6 bases each). The better agreement between TRBJ2-7 and the DNA end casts doubt on the J call. From germline, CDR1 is WNHNN and CDR2 SYGVQD (reference sequence). CDR3 size: 15 residues. DNA of the CDR3: TGCGCCAGCAGCCACGGCTCGGGGGCTGGGTCCGAGCAGTACTTC. It translates to CASSHGSGAGSEQYF.

The V call is TRBV12-3 or TRBV12-4, the J call TRBJ2-4; D possibly uses TRBD1 or TRBD2 (6 bases each). The CDR3 contains 16 residues. V lost 4 bases to trimming and J lost 7 bases, with 20 bases between them. The CDR3 DNA follows: TGTGCCAGCAGTTCGTCGACAGGAGGGGTCAAGAACATTCAGTACTTC. This codes for CASSSSTGGVKNIQYF.

This clonotype appeared once. One end of the junction does not line up with germline, which may come from a read error. This rearrangement joins TRBV4-3 to TRBJ1-4; perhaps TRBD1 as D (6 bases). Germline loops: CDR1 LGHNA, CDR2 YSLEER. This CDR3 has 14 amino acids. CDR3: CAGRRGGSNEKLFF. For the CDR3, the DNA is TGCGCCGGCAGACGAGGGGGTAGTAATGAAAAACTGTTTTTT.

Notes on this clonotype: A read error may account for a junction end that differs from germline. This rearrangement joins TRBV20-1 to TRBJ2-1, with 7 bases lining up with TRBD1. The CDR3 is made up of 16 amino acids. CDR1 and CDR2 (germline): DFQATT, SNEGSKA (reference sequence). CDR3 in DNA: TGCAATGCTCCTCCTAGGGACAGCCGATCCTACAATGAGCAGTTCTTC. Translation gives CNAPPRDSRSYNEQFF.

The chain is built from TRBV11-2 and TRBJ2-1, with 9 positions matching TRBD1. This CDR3 contains 15 residues. The germline gives CDR1 SGHAT, CDR2 FQNNGV. Trimming cost V 6 bases and J 10 bases; bases outside gene matches: 13. The CDR3 is CASSTEDRGIREQFF. The CDR3 coding sequence is TGTGCCAGCAGTACCGAGGACAGGGGAATTAGGGAGCAGTTCTTC. The full variable domain, in which reference TRBV11-2 and TRBJ2-1 provide the parts outside the CDR3, is EAGVAQSPRYKIIEKRQSVAFWCNPISGHATLYWYQQILGQGPKLLIQFQNNGVVDDSQLPKDRFSAERLKGVDSTLKIQPAKLEDSAVYLCASSTEDRGIREQFFGPGTRLTVL.

This sequence joins TRBV20-1 and TRBJ2-5; possibly TRBD1 or TRBD2 for D (6 bases each). V gave up 3 bases and J gave up 11 bases, with 22 bases separating them. Per germline, CDR1 DFQATT and CDR2 SNEGSKA (reference sequence). This CDR3 has 14 residues. The CDR3 DNA reads TGCAGTGCTAGGGAAGCCCCGGGGGCCAATGAGCAGTACTTC. This sequence encodes CSAREAPGANEQYF.

The chain uses TRBV20-1 and TRBJ2-5; D possibly corresponds to TRBD1 (6 bases). This CDR3 comprises 12 residues. CDR1 and CDR2 (germline): DFQATT, SNEGSKA (reference sequence). CDR3 loop: CSGHDFTGSPYF. The CDR3 DNA reads TGCAGCGGCCACGATTTCACAGGGAGTCCGTACTTC.

CDR3 in DNA: TGTGCCAGCAGCCAAGTCCGGACTGACTATGGCTACACCTTC. Its protein is CASSQVRTDYGYTF. The J gene is TRBJ1-2, the V gene TRBV14; no firm D call. CDR1 is SGHDN, CDR2 FVKESK, per germline. V lost 1 base and J lost 3, with 9 bases in between. This CDR3 comprises 14 residues.

This clonotype was detected only a few times. J is TRBJ1-2 and V is TRBV5-1, with 9 bases fitting TRBD1. The germline CDR1 and CDR2 sequences are SGHRS and YFSETQ. Losses at the gene ends were 4 bases for V and 6 bases for J; bases not matched to a gene: 7. The length of the CDR3 is 14 residues. The CDR3 DNA reads TGCGCCAGCAGCCTTCCCGGGACAGGGAATGGCTACACCTTC. Protein sequence: CASSLPGTGNGYTF.

The rearrangement links TRBV20-1 to TRBJ2-1; TRBD1 aligns across 7 bases. CDR3 length: 16 amino acids. Per germline, CDR1 DFQATT and CDR2 SNEGSKA (reference sequence). V dropped 6 bases and J dropped 5; count of bases not matched to a gene: 16. Here the CDR3 DNA reads TGCAGTGCCCGGACCGGGGACAGAGGCAGGAACAATGAGCAGTTCTTC. Its protein is CSARTGDRGRNNEQFF.

V usage is TRBV6-5 and J usage is TRBJ2-5; maybe TRBD1 (5 bases). The CDR3 contains 14 residues. Germline loops: CDR1 MNHEY, CDR2 SVGAGI. V was trimmed by 6 bases and J by 5 bases, leaving 16 bases between them. CDR3 amino acids: CASSRTDNWETQYF. For the CDR3, the DNA is TGTGCCAGCAGCCGAACGGACAACTGGGAGACCCAGTACTTC.

This clonotype was counted many times. This sequence joins TRBV4-2 and TRBJ1-2, with D uncertain. The V end lost 0 bases, the J end lost 1 base, and 18 bases lay between the germline ends. The CDR3 has 18 residues. Germline loops: CDR1 LGHNA, CDR2 YNFKEQ. The CDR3 nucleotides are TGTGCCAGCAGCCAAGAATTCCGGTTCGGAAGTGTTAACTATGGCTACACCTTC. Protein product: CASSQEFRFGSVNYGYTF.

The J gene is TRBJ2-5, the V gene TRBV28; 7 bases agree with TRBD1. The germline V gene has CDR1 MDHEN and CDR2 SYDVKM. The J segment lost 2 bases and the V segment lost 5 bases, leaving 8 bases of the junction unmatched. The CDR3 is made up of 15 amino acids. CDR3 bases: TGTGCCAGCAGTGGACGAACAGGGGTACAAGAGACCCAGTACTTC. It is translated as CASSGRTGVQETQYF.

As regards this clonotype: Its ends do not fully match the called genes, so a read error is possible. For the CDR3, the DNA is TGTGCCAGCAGTTTTTCCGGGACAGGGCAAGAAGTTTTCTTT. Encoded protein: CASSFSGTGQEVFF. The chain uses TRBV27 and TRBJ1-1; 9 bases agree with TRBD1. Per the germline V gene, CDR1 is MNHEY and CDR2 is SMNVEV (reference sequence). The CDR3 loop spans 14 amino acids.

This clonotype has more than one count but fewer than ten. J is TRBJ2-7 and V is TRBV10-3, with 8 bases lining up with TRBD1. Trimming took 5 bases from V and 1 from J; bases not matched to a gene: 4. The CDR3 loop spans 14 amino acids. Germline V gives CDR1 ENHRY, CDR2 SYGVKD. The DNA of the CDR3 is TGTGCCATCAGTTCAGGGGGCTTTTCCTACGAGCAGTACTTC. The encoded protein is CAISSGGFSYEQYF.

The table lists this clonotype with a few counts. J is TRBJ2-7 and V is TRBV13; no reliable D call. Germline assignment: CDR1 PRHDT and CDR2 FYEKMQ (reference sequence). This CDR3 is 13 amino acids long. The V gene lost 2 bases and the J gene lost 2 bases, with 7 bases spanning the gap. CDR3 DNA: TGTGCCAGCAGCTTAAGGTTAACCTACGAGCAGTACTTC. It codes for CASSLRLTYEQYF.